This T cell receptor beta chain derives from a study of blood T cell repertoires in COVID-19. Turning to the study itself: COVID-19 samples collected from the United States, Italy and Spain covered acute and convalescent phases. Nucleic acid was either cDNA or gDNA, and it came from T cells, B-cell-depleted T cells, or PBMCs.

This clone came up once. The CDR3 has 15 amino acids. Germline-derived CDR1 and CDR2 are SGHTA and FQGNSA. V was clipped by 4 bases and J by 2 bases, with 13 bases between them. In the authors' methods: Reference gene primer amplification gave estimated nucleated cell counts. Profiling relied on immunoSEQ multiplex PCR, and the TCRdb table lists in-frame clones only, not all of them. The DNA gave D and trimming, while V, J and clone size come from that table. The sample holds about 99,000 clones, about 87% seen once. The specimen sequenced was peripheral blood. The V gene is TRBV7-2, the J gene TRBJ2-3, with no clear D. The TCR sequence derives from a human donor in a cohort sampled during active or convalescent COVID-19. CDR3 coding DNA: TGTGCCAGCAGCTCTCCGGGTACCTTCACAGATACGCAGTATTTT. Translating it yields CASSSPGTFTDTQYF.